A single sample gave rise to the 24 T cell receptor beta chains below, sequenced in a study of graft-versus-host responses after intestinal transplantation. The method was immunoSEQ multiplex PCR; TCRdb's version includes in-frame clones alone and lacks a portion of them. The sample includes more than 65,000 clones, 91% of them seen just once. The antigens of these receptors remain unknown. Sequencing used unstimulated CD8+ T cells sorted from spleen or lymph node cells, obtained before transplant. These receptors all come from a human donor who was the organ donor for an intestinal transplant.

The chain couples TRBV6-6 to TRBJ2-7; D is perhaps TRBD1 or TRBD2 (5 bases each). From germline, CDR1 is MNHNY and CDR2 SVGAGI (reference sequence). This CDR3 is 14 amino acids long. Trimming took 1 base from V and 1 from J, leaving 8 bases between them. The CDR3 reads CASSYWDRSYEQYF. The DNA of the CDR3 is TGTGCCAGCAGTTACTGGGACCGTTCCTACGAGCAGTACTTC.

The V call is TRBV7-9, the J call TRBJ2-2; either TRBD1 or TRBD2 may supply D (5 bases each). CDR3 length: 17 amino acids. V lost 7 bases, J lost 1 base, and 19 bases lay in between. CDR1 is SEHNR and CDR2 is FQNEAQ in the germline V gene (reference sequence). CDR3 residues: CASTPLMGERNTGELFF. CDR3 coding DNA: TGTGCCAGCACCCCCCTTATGGGGGAAAGGAACACCGGGGAGCTGTTTTTT.

Only one count was recorded for this clone. The chain joins TRBV27 to TRBJ2-1; D possibly matches TRBD1 or TRBD2 (5 bases each). With 4 bases removed from V and 2 bases from J, the gap between germline ends came to 9 bases. The CDR3 runs 14 residues. In germline, CDR1 is MNHEY, CDR2 SMNVEV (reference sequence). The CDR3 nucleotides are TGTGCCAGCAGTTCCGAGGGGCCCTACAATGAGCAGTTCTTC. Its translation: CASSSEGPYNEQFF.

The CDR3 loop is CASSQGSRGYEQYF. For the CDR3, the DNA is TGCGCCAGCAGCCAAGGGAGTAGGGGTTACGAGCAGTACTTC. The V gene is TRBV4-1, the J gene TRBJ2-7; the D gene is possibly TRBD1 (5 bases). Germline lookup yields CDR1 MGHRA and CDR2 YSYEKL. V lost 1 base to trimming and J lost 4 bases, with 11 bases between them. The CDR3 contains 14 residues.

The rearrangement uses TRBV27 and TRBJ2-7, with 7 bases aligning to TRBD1. The CDR3 has 15 amino acids. Germline trimming cut 5 bases from V and 5 bases from J; bases unmatched to any gene: 12. Germline CDR1 and CDR2: MNHEY and SMNVEV (reference sequence). CDR3 bases: TGTGCCAGCAGTCCTACGATGACAGGGTTCCACGAGCAGTACTTC. Amino acids: CASSPTMTGFHEQYF.

The V gene is TRBV7-9, the J gene TRBJ2-2; 16 positions match TRBD2. This CDR3 comprises 19 residues. J was trimmed by 4 bases and V by 5 bases; bases with no gene match: 10. Germline CDR1 SEHNR, CDR2 FQNEAQ (reference sequence). CDR3 in amino acids: CASSAVGTSGRAVTGELFF. The CDR3 coding sequence is TGTGCCAGCAGCGCGGTCGGGACTAGCGGGAGGGCGGTCACCGGGGAGCTGTTTTTT.

The rearrangement links TRBV11-2 to TRBJ2-2; no definite D call. Trimming stripped 8 bases from V and 4 bases from J, with 8 bases between. The CDR3 spans 12 residues. Germline V lookup: CDR1 SGHAT, CDR2 FQNNGV. Here the CDR3 reads CASGWTTGELFF. The CDR3 DNA follows: TGTGCCAGCGGCTGGACCACCGGGGAGCTGTTTTTT.

This rearrangement joins TRBV6-6 to TRBJ2-3; unclear D gene. Germline V lookup: CDR1 MNHNY, CDR2 SVGAGI (reference sequence). The CDR3 sequence is 11 residues long. The V end lost 6 bases, the J end lost 6 bases, and 7 bases lay between the germline ends. The CDR3 DNA sequence: TGTGCCAGCAGCCTCCGGGATACGCAGTATTTT. It specifies CASSLRDTQYF.

This chain joins TRBV5-1 and TRBJ2-3; D is ambiguous. From germline, CDR1 is SGHRS and CDR2 YFSETQ. The CDR3 contains 19 residues. Trimming removed 0 bases from V and 0 bases from J, with 20 bases in between. The CDR3 here is CASSLDPLTQTLSTDTQYF. CDR3 DNA sequence: TGCGCCAGCAGCTTGGATCCGCTTACTCAGACGTTAAGCACAGATACGCAGTATTTT. Using reference TRBV5-1 and TRBJ2-3 for the parts outside the CDR3, the full variable domain is KAGVTQTPRYLIKTRGQQVTLSCSPISGHRSVSWYQQTPGQGLQFLFEYFSETQRNKGNFPGRFSGRQFSNSRSEMNVSTLELGDSALYLCASSLDPLTQTLSTDTQYFGPGTRLTVL.

This chain uses TRBV2 with TRBJ2-3, with 10 positions matching TRBD2. Unmatched junction bases numbered 15, after V lost 4 bases and J lost 5 bases. This CDR3 region has 18 residues. Germline-derived CDR1 and CDR2 are SNHLY and FYNNEI. This chain's CDR3 is CASSVGTAGLAFLDTQYF. CDR3 in DNA: TGTGCCAGCAGTGTCGGAACCGCGGGACTAGCGTTCCTAGATACGCAGTATTTT.

The CDR3 spells CASSQVETGEDTQYF. The CDR3, as DNA: TGCGCCAGCAGCCAAGTCGAGACAGGGGAAGATACGCAGTATTTT. The genes are TRBV4-1 and TRBJ2-3; 8 bases map to TRBD1. Per the germline V gene, CDR1 is MGHRA and CDR2 is YSYEKL. Trimming cost V 1 base and J 5 bases; bases outside gene matches: 5. The CDR3 has 15 amino acids.

This clone has more than one count but fewer than ten. The V gene is TRBV6-1, the J gene TRBJ2-7; no reliable D call. CDR3 length equals 15 residues. The germline CDR1 and CDR2 sequences are MNHNS and SASEGT. The ends were cut back, 1 base at V and 5 bases at J, with 15 bases in the middle. The CDR3 is CASSEGRTSSHEQYF. For the CDR3, the DNA is TGTGCCAGCAGTGAAGGCAGGACCTCTTCCCACGAGCAGTACTTC.

This rearrangement joins TRBV7-9 to TRBJ2-7; possibly TRBD1 for D (6 bases). Germline CDR1 reads SEHNR; CDR2 reads FQNEAQ (reference sequence). This CDR3 is built from 16 residues. V was trimmed by 6 bases and J by 2 bases, leaving 20 bases between them. CDR3: CASSSPQGKNTYEQYF. DNA for the CDR3: TGTGCCAGCAGTTCCCCACAGGGCAAAAACACCTACGAGCAGTACTTC.

The genes are TRBV5-5 and TRBJ2-7; D call uncertain. V was pared by 0 bases and J by 1 base, with 8 bases between. This CDR3 is 14 amino acids long. The germline CDR1 and CDR2 sequences are SGHKS and YYEKEE (reference sequence). CDR3 sequence: CASSLVRPSYEQYF. The CDR3 DNA is TGTGCCAGCAGCTTGGTAAGGCCATCCTACGAGCAGTACTTC.

The chain joins TRBV11-2 to TRBJ2-7; TRBD1 is a possible D gene (6 bases). The germline V gene has CDR1 SGHAT and CDR2 FQNNGV. Trimming took 5 bases from V and 3 from J, leaving 14 bases between them. This CDR3 region has 14 residues. CDR3 DNA sequence: TGTGCCAGCAGCATCCACTCAGGGGACTACGAGCAGTACTTC. The encoded protein is CASSIHSGDYEQYF.

This chain links TRBV6-5 with TRBJ2-7; 7 nucleotides match TRBD1. The CDR3 length is 15 residues. The germline CDR1 and CDR2 sequences are MNHEY and SVGAGI. V shed 6 bases, J shed 2 bases, and the junction held 10 bases outside the gene matches. CDR3 sequence: CASSRGQAITYEQYF. CDR3 in DNA: TGTGCCAGCAGCCGCGGACAGGCTATTACCTACGAGCAGTACTTC.

This chain links TRBV4-1 with TRBJ1-1; 8 bases are a match to TRBD1. CDR3 size: 12 residues. CDR1 MGHRA and CDR2 YSYEKL come from the germline V gene. J was trimmed by 10 bases and V by 2 bases; bases with no gene match: 3. CDR3 in DNA: TGCGCCAGCAGCCAAATGACAGGGGCAGCTTTCTTT. It translates to CASSQMTGAAFF.

For the CDR3, the DNA is TGTGCCAGCAGCTGGGATGGGAGCTACGAGCAGTACTTC. Amino acid sequence: CASSWDGSYEQYF. The J gene is TRBJ2-7, the V gene TRBV11-2, with D tentatively TRBD2 (5 bases). The CDR3 is 13 amino acids. V shed 4 bases and J shed 3 bases, with 10 bases lying between them. From germline, CDR1 is SGHAT and CDR2 FQNNGV. The full variable domain, with the rest looked up from reference TRBV11-2 and TRBJ2-7, is EAGVAQSPRYKIIEKRQSVAFWCNPISGHATLYWYQQILGQGPKLLIQFQNNGVVDDSQLPKDRFSAERLKGVDSTLKIQPAKLEDSAVYLCASSWDGSYEQYFGPGTRLTVT.

This chain uses TRBV11-2 with TRBJ2-5; the D gene is possibly TRBD1 (5 bases). The DNA end lines up better with TRBJ2-7; the J call may be wrong. The CDR3 extends over 15 amino acids. Germline V gene lookup returns CDR1 SGHAT and CDR2 FQNNGV. The CDR3 DNA sequence: TGTGCCAGCAGCTTAGGCCCAGGGAAATACTACGAGCAGTACTTC. Protein: CASSLGPGKYYEQYF.

The chain is built from TRBV6-5 and TRBJ2-5, with D unclear. The CDR3 has 15 amino acids. The V and J ends lost 5 bases and 1 base respectively, with 14 bases between them. Germline assignment: CDR1 MNHEY and CDR2 SVGAGI. DNA of the CDR3: TGTGCCAGCAGTCGAACCTGGGCAGGCCAAGAGACCCAGTACTTC. It yields the protein CASSRTWAGQETQYF.

The count of this clone is one. V is TRBV14 and J is TRBJ2-7; D is possibly TRBD1 (6 bases). The CDR3 covers 13 residues. V lost 11 bases, J lost 0 bases, and 14 bases lay in between. Germline CDR1 reads SGHDN; CDR2 reads FVKESK. CDR3 in DNA: TGTGCCTCAGGGGATACTTACTCCTACGAGCAGTACTTC. As protein: CASGDTYSYEQYF.

The chain has TRBV4-1 and TRBJ2-7, with D perhaps TRBD2 (5 bases). Germline lookup yields CDR1 MGHRA and CDR2 YSYEKL. The CDR3 loop spans 13 amino acids. The ends were cut back, 5 bases at V and 3 bases at J, with 11 bases in the middle. CDR3: CASSAGLNYEQYF. DNA of the CDR3: TGCGCCAGCAGCGCCGGACTTAACTACGAGCAGTACTTC.

This clone was counted only a few times. This chain connects TRBV6-4 to TRBJ2-4, with 11 bases identical to TRBD1. V was clipped by 5 bases and J by 7 bases; unmatched bases: 4. Per germline, CDR1 MRHNA and CDR2 SNTAGT. The CDR3 has 14 amino acids. DNA of the CDR3: TGTGCCAGCAGTCCGGGACAGGGGGGGAACATTCAGTACTTC. Residues: CASSPGQGGNIQYF.

This chain uses TRBV9 with TRBJ1-3, with unresolved D. Germline V gene lookup returns CDR1 SGDLS and CDR2 YYNGEE. The CDR3 has 12 residues. V was trimmed by 3 bases and J by 4 bases, leaving 5 bases between them. The CDR3 DNA reads as TGTGCCAGCAGCGGACTAGGAAACACCATATATTTT. This encodes CASSGLGNTIYF. Complete variable domain (other parts from reference TRBV9 and TRBJ1-3): DSGVTQTPKHLITATGQRVTLRCSPRSGDLSVYWYQQSLDQGLQFLIQYYNGEERAKGNILERFSAQQFPDLHSELNLSSLELGDSALYFCASSGLGNTIYFGEGSWLTVV.